Reported below is one T cell receptor beta chain. What it binds is not known. The PCR made use of 60 Vbeta and 13 Jbeta primers. Assay: immunoSEQ multiplex PCR; the TCRdb copy retains only in-frame clones and omits some. The table includes tens of thousands of clones, around 80% detected once. This specimen belongs to a study of cytomegalovirus exposure and HLA in healthy donors. General study points: Cytomegalovirus association was listed for roughly 160 TCR beta chains.

CDR3 length: 13 amino acids. Germline CDR1 SGHDT, CDR2 YYEEEE. The germline V and J ends were trimmed by 0 bases and 4 bases, with 5 bases remaining between them. Sequenced sample: PBMCs. The sequence came from a woman aged 45-59 years in good health and CMV-seropositive. J is TRBJ1-5 and V is TRBV5-6; D is undetermined. DNA of the CDR3: TGTGCCAGCAGCTTGGGGACTAATCAGCCCCAGCATTTT. Translating gives CASSLGTNQPQHF.